This passage covers 14 T cell receptor beta chains from one sample sequenced in a study of shared clonotypes between healthy human individuals. Sequenced by immunoSEQ multiplex PCR; TCRdb stores in-frame clones only, minus some. The sample includes roughly 2,300,000 clones, around 90% of them seen just once. Sample: naive CD4+ T cells from PBMCs. The sample's subset: CD45RA+ positively selected. The receptors here all came from a man younger than 35 in good health. Some clones in this sample may be carry-over from other donors' samples.

The chain has TRBV19 and TRBJ1-1; D possibly corresponds to TRBD1 (6 bases). Trimming removed 5 bases at V and 5 bases at J, with 15 bases between. The CDR3 consists of 14 residues. Germline lookup yields CDR1 LNHDA and CDR2 SQIVND (reference sequence). The CDR3 spells CASSAPGQKTEAFF. In nucleotides, the CDR3 is TGTGCCAGTAGTGCCCCGGGACAAAAAACTGAAGCTTTCTTT.

The chain has TRBV18 and TRBJ2-7, with 10 bases fitting TRBD1. V lost 2 bases to trimming and J lost 6 bases; unmatched junction nucleotides: 1. This CDR3 has 13 residues. Germline V gene data show CDR1 as KGHSH and CDR2 as LQKENI. Here the CDR3 reads CASSPDRGREQYF. The CDR3 DNA sequence: TGTGCCAGCTCACCAGACAGGGGGCGCGAGCAGTACTTC.

This clone was seen only once. This chain connects TRBV6-6 to TRBJ1-1; D gene ambiguous. The CDR3 runs to 14 residues. Germline V gene sequence: CDR1 MNHNY, CDR2 SVGAGI (reference sequence). V was cut by 0 bases and J by 11 bases, with 16 bases left in between. The CDR3 spells CASSYSSLRVEAFF. Here the CDR3 DNA reads TGTGCCAGCAGTTACTCGAGTCTAAGGGTGGAGGCTTTCTTT.

The chain joins TRBV7-9 to TRBJ2-5, with 9 bases lining up with TRBD2. CDR1 is SEHNR, CDR2 FQNEAQ, per germline (reference sequence). V lost 0 bases to trimming and J lost 5 bases; unmatched junction nucleotides: 7. The CDR3 has 16 amino acids. The CDR3 region is CASSLAAGGRGETQYF. For the CDR3, the DNA is TGTGCCAGCAGCTTAGCAGCGGGAGGAAGGGGGGAGACCCAGTACTTC.

This clone has more than one count but fewer than ten. The gene calls are TRBV5-1 and TRBJ2-1; the D gene is possibly TRBD2 (5 bases). CDR3 length: 14 amino acids. Germline V gene lookup returns CDR1 SGHRS and CDR2 YFSETQ. Trimming removed 6 bases from V and 4 bases from J, with 14 bases in between. The CDR3 nucleotides read TGCGCCAGCAAGGAGGATTTCGGGTACAATGAGCAGTTCTTC. The encoded protein is CASKEDFGYNEQFF.

With regard to this clone: Other nucleotide sequences from this sample produce the same CDR3. The V gene is TRBV28, the J gene TRBJ2-5, with D maybe TRBD2 (6 bases). V lost 3 bases and J lost 2, with 10 bases in between. CDR1 and CDR2 from the germline V gene are MDHEN and SYDVKM. The CDR3 covers 14 residues. Here the CDR3 DNA reads TGTGCCAGCAGTTTTGGGGGGACTCAAGAGACCCAGTACTTC. It is translated as CASSFGGTQETQYF.

CDR3 bases: TGTGCCAGCAGTTTATCTCTGGGGGACTATGGCTACACCTTC. This translates into CASSLSLGDYGYTF. The rearrangement uses TRBV27 and TRBJ1-2; D might be TRBD1 (5 bases). Germline V lookup: CDR1 MNHEY, CDR2 SMNVEV (reference sequence). Trimming removed 0 bases from V and 3 bases from J, with 8 bases in between. The CDR3 is 14 amino acids.

This clone was seen once. The rearrangement uses TRBV10-3 and TRBJ2-7; D is possibly TRBD1 (6 bases). V was cut by 2 bases and J by 6 bases, with 11 bases left in between. This CDR3 is 13 amino acids long. Per germline, CDR1 ENHRY and CDR2 SYGVKD. The CDR3 reads CAISEDRGFEQYF. The CDR3 DNA follows: TGTGCCATCAGTGAGGATAGGGGGTTCGAGCAGTACTTC.

The chain employs TRBV28 and TRBJ1-5; no firm D call. Trimming took off 7 bases at V and 9 bases at J, with 10 bases between the two ends. Germline values: CDR1 MDHEN, CDR2 SYDVKM. This CDR3 region has 11 residues. The CDR3 loop is CASKGARPQHF. CDR3 DNA sequence: TGTGCCAGCAAGGGAGCAAGGCCCCAGCATTTT.

Concerning this clone: Within the sample, other DNA sequences also encode this same CDR3. CDR3 amino acids: CASSSGGSYEQYF. The CDR3 DNA is TGTGCCAGCAGTTCCGGGGGTAGCTACGAGCAGTACTTC. The J gene is TRBJ2-7, the V gene TRBV6-1, with a weak D call TRBD2 (6 bases). Germline CDR1 MNHNS, CDR2 SASEGT. Between the trimmed V and J ends, which lost 5 bases and 3 bases, there was a span of 11 bases. The length of the CDR3 is 13 residues.

V is TRBV5-5 and J is TRBJ2-2, with TRBD2 matching 13 bases. The CDR3 has 19 amino acids. Germline V lookup: CDR1 SGHKS, CDR2 YYEKEE (reference sequence). V lost 0 bases, J lost 4 bases, and 9 bases stayed unmatched. CDR3 DNA sequence: TGTGCCAGCAGCTTGGTTTTCGGACTAGCGGGAGCTAGCACCGGGGAGCTGTTTTTT. This sequence encodes CASSLVFGLAGASTGELFF. The full variable domain, its missing parts supplied by reference TRBV5-5 and TRBJ2-2, is DAGVTQSPTHLIKTRGQQVTLRCSPISGHKSVSWYQQVLGQGPQFIFQYYEKEERGRGNFPDRFSARQFPNYSSELNVNALLLGDSALYLCASSLVFGLAGASTGELFFGEGSRLTVL.

This chain links TRBV5-4 with TRBJ2-3, with TRBD1 identical over 9 bases. The CDR3 runs 15 residues. V lost 9 bases to trimming and J lost 6 bases; unmatched junction nucleotides: 14. Germline assignment: CDR1 SGHNT and CDR2 YYREEE (reference sequence). The CDR3 bases are TGTGCCACGTATGGGAAACAGGGGGCATCGGATACGCAGTATTTT. This translates into CATYGKQGASDTQYF.

The rearrangement uses TRBV6-6 and TRBJ2-5; D unclear. Germline V gives CDR1 MNHNY, CDR2 SVGAGI (reference sequence). V dropped 2 bases and J dropped 3 bases, with 10 bases sitting between them. This CDR3 comprises 14 residues. The CDR3 here is CASSYLGLKETQYF. The DNA of the CDR3 is TGTGCCAGCAGTTACCTAGGTCTAAAAGAGACCCAGTACTTC.

This clone was seen a single time. The CDR3 loop reads CASSSTGLRPVPQHF. Here the CDR3 DNA reads TGTGCCAGCAGCTCCACAGGGTTGAGGCCGGTCCCCCAGCATTTT. V usage is TRBV11-3 and J usage is TRBJ1-5, with a possible D match to TRBD1 (6 bases). The V gene lost 4 bases and the J gene lost 10 bases, with 20 bases spanning the gap. Per the germline V gene, CDR1 is SGHNT and CDR2 is YENEEA. This CDR3 spans 15 amino acids. Full variable domain (missing parts from reference TRBV11-3 and TRBJ1-5): EAGVVQSPRYKIIEKKQPVAFWCNPISGHNTLYWYLQNLGQGPELLIRYENEEAVDDSQLPKDRFSAERLKGVDSTLKIQPAELGDSAVYLCASSSTGLRPVPQHFGDGTRLSIL.